This T cell receptor (beta chain) was recovered during a study of blood T cell repertoires in COVID-19 (dated by TCRdb to the early 2020s). Background for the entire study: The collaborator samples originated in the United States, Italy and Spain and spanned the acute and convalescent phases of COVID-19. The material from the prospective study consisted of cDNA or gDNA derived from T cells, B-cell-depleted T cells, or PBMCs. Deeply sampled blood TCRbeta repertoires from subjects exposed to, actively infected with, or recovered from COVID-19 were included in the dataset. The repertoires were released in a freely available public database meant as a resource for research on the immune response to SARS-CoV-2. The samples were drawn from the first 160 participants of the ongoing ImmuneRACE study and from roughly 1,300 subjects provided by 6 global collaborators. A de-identified subject ID, COVID-19 status, age in years and sex were almost always included in the sample metadata. Where available, HLA class I and class II types were obtained from metadata supplied by the sample provider rather than from assay-based typing.

TCRbeta CDR3 regions were amplified from genomic DNA using the immunoSEQ Assay, a bias-controlled multiplex PCR. As for the original processing: The number of nucleated cells in each sample was estimated by amplification of reference gene primers within the assay. Sequence reads were collapsed and filtered to measure the absolute abundance of every unique TCRbeta CDR3 rearrangement. For each sample, productive Simpson clonality was calculated by taking the square root of Simpson's diversity index across productive rearrangements. TCRdb holds this immuneACCESS table with in-frame rearrangements only. Some clones are missing; in checked studies, unresolved V genes explain under half, and the rest has no known cause. The V and J calls and clone size come from that table; D and trimming were worked out from the DNA. The sample table lists over 50,000 clones, 76% of them with a count of one. Jointly, the top ten make up 6% to 7% of the sample.

With respect to this clone: Its antigen target is currently unknown. The sample holds no much larger clone one base away, and base qualities are not on file.

The collaborating institutions used their own protocols to collect whole blood in K2EDTA tubes. For TCRbeta analysis, collaborators shipped samples as frozen whole blood, isolated PBMCs, or DNA extracted from either of those sample types. CDR1 SNHLY and CDR2 FYNNEI are derived from the germline V gene. The CDR3, from cysteine to phenylalanine, totals 14 residues. Only the CDR3 DNA is retained, 42 bases long and in frame from the first base. Germline trimming amounts to 7 bases on V and 4 bases on J, with 8 as the count of junction bases outside the gene matches. Broader findings and caveats from the paper: How much clinical and demographic metadata was included differed by source and by participant, and the metadata was provided uncurated.

What was sequenced was peripheral blood. The clonotype comes from a woman between 50 and 59 years old with active or convalescent COVID-19. The chain uses TRBV2 and TRBJ1-1, and 8 junction bases match TRBD1. At the DNA level, the sequence is TGTGCCAGCACCCTGACAGGGGCGATCACTGAAGCTTTCTTT. The encoded protein is CASTLTGAITEAFF.